These 16 T cell receptor beta chains were sequenced from one sample in a study of T cells in Graves' hyperthyroidism and ophthalmopathy. TCR beta CDR3 sequences were amplified from RNA transcripts. A set of HTBI primers served as the primers for a first-round RT-PCR of the TCR CDR3. TCRdb re-called the multiplex PCR reads with MiXCR, one entry per CDR3 protein. The sample gives about 410,000 distinct CDR3 sequences, roughly 14% of which show up once; approximately 13% is in the top ten. The sequencing input was blood. These receptors were taken from a man between 18 and 29 years old with Graves' ophthalmopathy.

This clonotype came up many times. V and J are TRBV11-2 and TRBJ2-1, with D hard to call. The CDR3 totals 14 residues. Germline-derived CDR1 and CDR2 are SGHAT and FQNNGV. With 3 bases removed from V and 0 bases from J, the gap between germline ends came to 6 bases. In DNA form, the CDR3 reads TGTGCCAGCAGCTTCCAGAGCTCCTACAATGAGCAGTTCTTC. Residues: CASSFQSSYNEQFF.

This clonotype has a handful of counts. The V and J genes are TRBV4-2 and TRBJ1-6; D is possibly TRBD1 (6 bases). This CDR3 comprises 16 residues. Trimming cost V 3 bases and J 5 bases, with 14 bases left between them. The V gene's germline CDR1 is LGHNA and CDR2 YNFKEQ. CDR3 residues: CASSQSGAMNNSPLHF. The CDR3 bases are TGTGCCAGCAGCCAGTCAGGGGCGATGAATAATTCACCCCTCCACTTT.

This clonotype was detected only a few times. V and J are TRBV5-1 and TRBJ2-7; D remains ambiguous. Germline V gene sequence: CDR1 SGHRS, CDR2 YFSETQ. This CDR3 contains 12 residues. V lost 0 bases, J lost 5 bases, and 6 bases lay in between. The CDR3 loop reads CASSLDGNEQYF. CDR3 DNA: TGCGCCAGCAGCTTGGATGGGAACGAGCAGTACTTC.

CDR3 protein: CASSFGTSTDTQYF. The CDR3 nucleotides are TGTGCCAGCAGCTTCGGAACCAGCACAGATACGCAGTATTTT. V usage is TRBV5-8 and J usage is TRBJ2-3; D unclear. CDR1 is SGHTS, CDR2 YDEGEE, per germline. The CDR3 is 14 amino acids. V was shortened by 2 bases and J by 0 bases, with 7 bases between the two germline ends.

A word on this clonotype: A much larger clone lies one base from this, so it may be a read error. This rearrangement joins TRBV30 to TRBJ2-1; weak D call: TRBD1 (6 bases). Germline-derived CDR1 and CDR2 are GTSNPN and SVGIG (reference sequence). There are 13 residues in the CDR3. The CDR3 loop is CAWSVHRDNEQLF. The CDR3, as DNA: TGTGCCTGGAGTGTACACAGGGACAATGAGCAGCTCTTC.

Many counts were recorded for this clonotype. The rearrangement uses TRBV18 and TRBJ2-1; TRBD2 aligns across 8 bases. Germline CDR1 reads KGHSH; CDR2 reads LQKENI. The CDR3 length is 15 residues. Trimming cost V 6 bases and J 14 bases; bases outside gene matches: 18. CDR3 coding DNA: TGTGCCAGCTCGCCAACGGGAGGGGCTACAATGAGCGAGTTCTTC. Encoded protein: CASSPTGGATMSEFF.

This clonotype was seen ten or more times. J is TRBJ2-7 and V is TRBV9, with a weak D call TRBD1 (7 bases). Trimming pared 0 bases from V and 3 bases from J, leaving 13 bases between. This CDR3 region has 15 residues. Germline V gene lookup returns CDR1 SGDLS and CDR2 YYNGEE. The CDR3 DNA follows: TGTGCCAGCAGCGTAGGGGACTCAGGGGGCTACGAGCAGTACTTC. This translates into CASSVGDSGGYEQYF.

The sample holds a few counts of this clonotype. The chain has TRBV6-1 and TRBJ2-5; 7 positions match TRBD2. Trimming removed 6 bases from V and 3 bases from J; junction bases left unmatched: 10. The CDR3 has 15 residues. Per germline, CDR1 MNHNS and CDR2 SASEGT. The CDR3 DNA follows: TGTGCCAGCAGACCCCAGACTAGCCTAGAAGAGACCCAGTACTTC. This encodes CASRPQTSLEETQYF.

This clonotype came up many times. The genes are TRBV20-1 and TRBJ2-3, with D perhaps matching TRBD1 or TRBD2 (5 bases each). Germline V gives CDR1 DFQATT, CDR2 SNEGSKA (reference sequence). The CDR3 contains 21 residues. The ends were cut back, 1 base at V and 2 bases at J, with 31 bases in the middle. In DNA form, the CDR3 reads TGCAGTGCTAGAGGGCCTACCAACCCCCATGGTGGGGCGGGCTTCACAGATACGCAGTATTTT. This sequence encodes CSARGPTNPHGGAGFTDTQYF.

This clonotype was observed many times. The CDR3 protein is CASSQDEGSINEQFF. The CDR3 DNA reads TGTGCCAGCAGCCAAGATGAGGGTAGCATAAATGAGCAGTTCTTC. The V call is TRBV4-2, the J call TRBJ2-1; D may be TRBD2 (5 bases). The CDR3 covers 15 residues. Per germline, CDR1 LGHNA and CDR2 YNFKEQ. V was shortened by 0 bases and J by 7 bases, with 13 bases between the two germline ends.

This clonotype has a count of ten or more. V usage is TRBV11-2 and J usage is TRBJ2-7; D remains ambiguous. This CDR3 region has 13 residues. The ends were cut back, 3 bases at V and 1 base at J, with 7 bases in the middle. Germline loops: CDR1 SGHAT, CDR2 FQNNGV. The CDR3 coding sequence is TGTGCCAGCAGCTTTTTGGGTTCCTACGAGCAGTACTTC. Protein: CASSFLGSYEQYF. Drawing the rest from reference TRBV11-2 and TRBJ2-7, the complete variable domain is EAGVAQSPRYKIIEKRQSVAFWCNPISGHATLYWYQQILGQGPKLLIQFQNNGVVDDSQLPKDRFSAERLKGVDSTLKIQPAKLEDSAVYLCASSFLGSYEQYFGPGTRLTVT.

This clonotype is a singleton in its sample. The V gene is TRBV4-1, the J gene TRBJ2-3, with D perhaps matching TRBD2 (5 bases). This CDR3 is built from 17 residues. Germline V gives CDR1 MGHRA, CDR2 YSYEKL. Deletions cut 0 bases from V and 6 bases from J, with 19 bases between. The CDR3 DNA follows: TGCGCCAGCAGCCAAGAGGGCAGCAGACTACCCGGGGATACGCAGTATTTT. Translated: CASSQEGSRLPGDTQYF.

At least ten counts were recorded for this clonotype. The rearrangement uses TRBV7-9 and TRBJ2-1; D unresolved. The length of the CDR3 is 11 residues. Trimming pared 3 bases from V and 11 bases from J, leaving 8 bases between. The germline gives CDR1 SEHNR, CDR2 FQNEAQ (reference sequence). In DNA form, the CDR3 reads TGTGCCAGCAGCTTCGTGGACCAGCAGTTCTTC. Translating it yields CASSFVDQQFF.

This clonotype was seen many times. J is TRBJ2-1 and V is TRBV12-3 or TRBV12-4, with D tentatively TRBD1 (6 bases). CDR3 length: 14 amino acids. V was shortened by 10 bases and J by 6 bases, with 19 bases between the two germline ends. The DNA for the CDR3 is TGTGCCACTCTCTTACAGGGTTCGGGCAATGAGCAGTTCTTC. Translating gives CATLLQGSGNEQFF.

Comments on this clonotype: Being one base from a much bigger clone, this may be a read error. The chain recombines TRBV10-3 with TRBJ2-5; 8 nucleotides align to TRBD1. This CDR3 comprises 17 residues. Germline V lookup: CDR1 ENHRY, CDR2 SYGVKD. In DNA, the CDR3 is TGTGCCTTCAGTGAGGCGACAGGGGCCGATTCCCAAGAGACCCAGTACTTC. Protein product: CAFSEATGADSQETQYF.

This clonotype has ten or more counts. The gene calls are TRBV2 and TRBJ2-3; D is unclear. The CDR3 has 15 amino acids. Germline V gene data show CDR1 as SNHLY and CDR2 as FYNNEI. V was shortened by 8 bases and J by 0 bases, with 15 bases between the two germline ends. This chain's CDR3 is CASSDEAASTDTQYF. The CDR3 nucleotides read TGTGCCAGCTCTGATGAGGCAGCGAGCACAGATACGCAGTATTTT.